The rows below give T cell receptor beta chains drawn from one sample of a study of T-cell memory formation after mild COVID-19. One entry per CDR3 protein, called by TCRdb with MiXCR from the 5' RACE reads. The table shows roughly 280,000 distinct CDR3 sequences, with roughly 15% occurring only once. Sequencing used PBMCs or a T cell subset sorted from them (not recorded which). Receptors were obtained from a man aged 18 to 29 who had mild COVID-19 (a few samples of this study predate the infection). Cell type and time point are not known. CDR3s include the opening cysteine and the closing phenylalanine or tryptophan. The D gene is left open where the match is weak. Size is stated for part of the rows, as once, few or many counts, or as a class when the clone is expanded.

J,D,V,size,DNA,CDR3
TRBJ1-2,-,TRBV6-5,-,TGTGCCAGCAGTTACTTATATGCCGGTGGCTACACCTTC,CASSYLYAGGYTF
TRBJ2-7,-,TRBV5-1,few,TGCGCCAGCAGTAGCGGACCTCTCTCCTACGAGCAGTACTTC,CASSSGPLSYEQYF
TRBJ2-1,-,TRBV7-3,-,TGTGCCAGCAGCTTAAGCGGGACGCAGTTCTTC,CASSLSGTQFF
TRBJ1-5,-,TRBV18,once,TGTGCCAGCTCAACGGGACATACGAATCAGCCCCAGCATTTT,CASSTGHTNQPQHF
TRBJ1-1,TRBD1,TRBV4-3,-,TGCGCCAGCAGCCAAGAGGACAGGGGAAAGATGAACACTGAAGCTTTCTTT,CASSQEDRGKMNTEAFF
TRBJ2-1,-,TRBV5-1,few,TGCGCCAGCAGCTTGGCGATCGGGGACCTGCCTAACAATGAGCAGTTCTTC,CASSLAIGDLPNNEQFF
TRBJ2-1,TRBD2,TRBV4-3,many,TGCGCCAGCAGCCAAGTTGGCGGGGGAGCGAACAATGAGCAGTTCTTC,CASSQVGGGANNEQFF
TRBJ1-5,TRBD1,TRBV6-2/TRBV6-3,few,TGTGCCAGCAGTTACAGGACAGGGGGCCAGCCCCAGCATTTT,CASSYRTGGQPQHF
TRBJ2-5,TRBD1,TRBV5-1,many,TGCGCCAGCAGGGAAGGGGGCGGAGAGACCCAGTACTTC,CASREGGGETQYF
TRBJ2-5,-,TRBV20-1,once,TGCAGTGCAAAGACAGGCGTAGAGACCCAGTACTTC,CSAKTGVETQYF
TRBJ1-2,-,TRBV5-1,-,TGCGCCAGCAGCTTGGACCGGGCCGACGACCATGGCTACACCTTC,CASSLDRADDHGYTF
TRBJ2-5,-,TRBV4-2,-,TGTGCCAGCAGCCAAATGGCAGGGGAGACCCAGTACTTC,CASSQMAGETQYF
TRBJ2-7,TRBD2,TRBV20-1,few,TGCAGTGCTAGCCGGACTAGCGGGGTCTCCTACGAGCAGTACTTC,CSASRTSGVSYEQYF
TRBJ2-1,-,TRBV29-1,-,TGCAGCGTTGTTGGTGCGAATGAGCAGTTCTTC,CSVVGANEQFF
TRBJ2-7,-,TRBV12-3/TRBV12-4,-,TGTGCCAGCAGTTTAAGGACAGATTACGAGCAGTACTTC,CASSLRTDYEQYF
TRBJ1-1,TRBD1,TRBV10-2,few,TGCGCCAGCAGGGATACCGGGACAGGGGTACCCGCAGCTTTCTTT,CASRDTGTGVPAAFF
TRBJ2-3,TRBD2,TRBV20-1,few,TGCAGTGCGCCTGGGGGGGGGACTTCTACAGATACGCAGTATTTT,CSAPGGGTSTDTQYF
TRBJ1-2,TRBD1,TRBV12-3/TRBV12-4,few,TGTGCCAGCAGGGACAGGGGAGGTAGTGGCTACACCTTC,CASRDRGGSGYTF
TRBJ2-1,TRBD2,TRBV7-2,many,TGTGCCAGCAGCCGACTAGCGGTGTACAATGAGCAGTTCTTC,CASSRLAVYNEQFF
TRBJ2-7,TRBD2,TRBV5-1,-,TGCGCCAGCAGCTTGGTGCCTAGCGGGACCACCTACGAGCAGTACTTC,CASSLVPSGTTYEQYF
TRBJ2-1,-,TRBV6-5,few,TGTGCCAGCTGGGGTTTGGCTAGCTCCAATGAGCAGTTCTTC,CASWGLASSNEQFF
TRBJ2-3,-,TRBV15,-,TGTGCCACCAGCAGAGATAATGTTGCCGATACGCAGTATTTT,CATSRDNVADTQYF
TRBJ2-2,-,TRBV12-3/TRBV12-4,many,TGTGCCAGCAGAACAGGGTACACCGGGGAGCTGTTTTTT,CASRTGYTGELFF
TRBJ2-5,-,TRBV12-3/TRBV12-4,-,TGTGCCAGCAGCAAGCCGGCTTGGACCCAGTACTTC,CASSKPAWTQYF
TRBJ1-3,-,TRBV20-1,few,TGCAGTGCTAGAGATCCCCCTCGGGACACCATATATTTT,CSARDPPRDTIYF
TRBJ2-4,TRBD2,TRBV20-1,few,TGCAGTCGTCCCGCGGGGGTAGCCAAAAACATTCAGTACTTC,CSRPAGVAKNIQYF
TRBJ2-3,TRBD1,TRBV24-1,-,TGTGCCACCAGTCGAATAACAGGGGGCACAGATACGCAGTATTTT,CATSRITGGTDTQYF
TRBJ1-1,TRBD1,TRBV6-2/TRBV6-3,-,TGTGCCAGCAGTTACCGACGACAGGGGAAAGGGGGGAACACTGAAGCTTTCTTT,CASSYRRQGKGGNTEAFF
TRBJ2-3,-,TRBV4-2,few,TGTGCCAGCAGCCAAGCGGGACTGGGCACAGATACGCAGTATTTT,CASSQAGLGTDTQYF
TRBJ1-5,-,TRBV6-2/TRBV6-3,few,TGTGCCTGTGGGACTCTCCCCAATCAGCCCCAGCATTTT,CACGTLPNQPQHF
TRBJ1-5,-,TRBV2,-,TGTGCCAGCAGTGCGCGGGGGAGTAGCAATCAGCCCCAGCATTTT,CASSARGSSNQPQHF
TRBJ2-3,-,TRBV4-3,-,TGCGCCAGCAGCCAAGGAAACGTCCGCACAGATACGCAGTATTTT,CASSQGNVRTDTQYF
TRBJ1-1,-,TRBV4-1,few,TGCGCCAGCAGCCAAGTAAGGTCAGAGGGCTTGAACACTGAAGCTTTCTTT,CASSQVRSEGLNTEAFF
TRBJ2-5,-,TRBV7-9,few,TGTGCCAGCAGCTTAGATACGGGTACCCAGTACTTC,CASSLDTGTQYF
TRBJ1-6,TRBD1,TRBV7-9,-,TGTGCCAGCAGCTCGGACAGGGCAGCGAATTCACCCCTCCACTTT,CASSSDRAANSPLHF
TRBJ2-7,TRBD2,TRBV4-1,-,TGCGCCAGCAGCGTCCGGGGGGACGGGGACTACGAGCAGTACTTC,CASSVRGDGDYEQYF